This entry describes one T cell receptor (beta chain). Its antigen is currently unknown. This entry comes from a study of T-cell reconstitution after alpha-beta-depleted transplantation in children. For TCRbeta, the library was prepared with unique molecular identifiers. TCRdb re-called the PCR reads through MiXCR, storing one row per CDR3 protein. The data hold approximately 80,000 distinct CDR3 sequences, with roughly 13% observed a single time. Study-wide results and limits: Newly produced T cells mostly provided counts and TCRbeta diversity after one year, as hyperexpanded clones declined.

This TCR came from a male patient under 10 years old who had a stem cell transplant for acute lymphoblastic leukemia, so the T cells may come from the graft donor. The starting material was PBMCs, mostly from graft donor cells, obtained 180 days after TCRalphabeta/CD19-depleted stem cell transplant.

DNA for the CDR3: TGTGCCAGCGGGGCGCCTCCGGAACGGACTAAGAACACCGGGGAGCTGTTTTTT. It codes for CASGAPPERTKNTGELFF. This rearrangement joins TRBV3-1 to TRBJ2-2, with D possibly TRBD2 on 6 matching bases. The CDR3 length is 18 residues. Germline V gene lookup returns CDR1 LGHDT and CDR2 YNNKEL (reference sequence). The V gene lost 8 bases and the J gene lost 1 base, with 23 bases spanning the gap.